The following is a TCR beta chain sequence with its context. In the study's own analysis: The authors estimated nucleated cell counts from reference gene primer amplification. Clones were sequenced by immunoSEQ multiplex PCR, and TCRdb holds only the in-frame ones, with some missing. Clonal size and the V and J genes are those of that table, whereas D and trimming came from the DNA. The sample contains about 200,000 clones, 86% of which appear only once. This entry is derived from a study of blood T cell repertoires in COVID-19. On the study more broadly: Material from acute and convalescent COVID-19 was sourced from the United States, Italy and Spain. In each case, the material was cDNA or gDNA derived from T cells, B-cell-depleted T cells, or PBMCs.

This CDR3 has 17 residues. V was shortened by 0 bases and J by 6 bases, with 20 bases between the two germline ends. Germline V gives CDR1 MNHEY, CDR2 SMNVEV (reference sequence). The chain uses TRBV27 and TRBJ1-2; D is uncertain. Material: peripheral blood. This sequence was found in a woman in her forties or fifties with acute or convalescent COVID-19. Here the CDR3 reads CASSLSPGNDAINGYTF. The CDR3 nucleotides are TGTGCCAGCAGTTTATCTCCCGGGAACGATGCTATCAATGGCTACACCTTC.